This T cell receptor (beta chain) was captured by sequencing in a study of blood T cell repertoires in COVID-19. Clones were sequenced by immunoSEQ multiplex PCR, and TCRdb holds only the in-frame ones, with some missing. The table has 250,000 to 400,000 clones, approximately 87% seen once; the top ten hold under 3.5%. Germline V gives CDR1 LNHDA, CDR2 SQIVND (reference sequence). Trimming stripped 3 bases from V and 11 bases from J, with 16 bases between. The CDR3 runs 13 residues. The Seattle site enrolled patients during active infection and followed them longitudinally. The source of this sequence is a woman in her 30s with COVID-19, enrolled during active disease. The chain recombines TRBV19 with TRBJ1-1; possibly TRBD1 for D (6 bases). The specimen was peripheral blood. CDR3 loop: CASSINRDRDAFF. The CDR3 coding sequence is TGTGCCAGTAGTATCAACAGGGACCGGGATGCTTTCTTT.